In this sample, the clone carrying this T cell receptor beta chain turned up a few times. These data originate in a study of blood T cell repertoires in COVID-19. Here immunoSEQ multiplex PCR was the method, and the copy in TCRdb shows in-frame clones only, minus some. The data contain 65,000 to 70,000 clones, roughly 73% of them singletons. The V and J ends lost 7 bases and 0 bases respectively, with 13 bases between them. CDR1 and CDR2 (germline): SGHRS, YFSETQ. The CDR3 contains 14 residues. The source is a human donor in a cohort sampled during active COVID-19. Sequencing was carried out using peripheral blood. The chain links TRBV5-1 to TRBJ2-5, with a possible D match to TRBD1 (7 bases). This CDR3 is CASSAGQYQETQYF. The CDR3 bases are TGCGCCAGCTCGGCGGGACAGTACCAAGAGACCCAGTACTTC.